Listed below are T cell receptor beta chains from one sample, sequenced in a study of blood T cells in healthy people across ages. TCRdb fed the 5' RACE reads into MiXCR, producing one record per CDR3 protein. The data show around 1,600,000 distinct CDR3 sequences, about 42% seen once. What was sequenced was blood. Source of these receptors: a woman aged 18-29 years in good health. Both conserved end residues are part of each CDR3. A D gene is named only where the DNA matches it firmly. Clone sizes are given selectively: once, few, many, or a class where the clone is expanded.

j_call,clone_size,d_call,v_call,cdr3_nt,cdr3_aa
TRBJ2-7,-,-,TRBV6-2/TRBV6-3,TGTGCCAGCAGAGGCGGTTGGCCCGACCTCTCCTACGAGCAGTACTTC,CASRGGWPDLSYEQYF
TRBJ2-5,once,-,TRBV4-2,TGTGCCAGCAGCCAAGACCTGACCAGGGACCAAGAGACCCAGTACTTC,CASSQDLTRDQETQYF
TRBJ1-1,-,-,TRBV5-1,TGCGCCAGCAGCTTGGTAGACAGTTTCAACACTGAAGCTTTCTTT,CASSLVDSFNTEAFF
TRBJ2-1,many,-,TRBV7-7,TGTGCTAGCAGCTCCGGGACCAAGCAGTTCTTC,CASSSGTKQFF
TRBJ1-6,-,-,TRBV5-1,TGCGCCAGCAGCGTGGAACAGGGATCCTCACCCCTCCACTTT,CASSVEQGSSPLHF
TRBJ1-5,-,-,TRBV6-2/TRBV6-3,TGTGCCAGCAGTTCAGGACAGCCTGGGCAGCCCCAGCATTTT,CASSSGQPGQPQHF
TRBJ2-3,few,TRBD2,TRBV20-1,TGCAGTGCCCCGACCCTCCTCCTTCTAGCGGGAGCCAGAGATACGCAGTATTTT,CSAPTLLLLAGARDTQYF
TRBJ2-5,-,TRBD2,TRBV12-3/TRBV12-4,TGTGCCAGCAGCTACGCAATAGCGGGGGGGTTTCAAGAGACCCAGTACTTC,CASSYAIAGGFQETQYF
TRBJ1-2,-,TRBD1,TRBV28,TGTGCCAGCAGTCGGGTCCCTACAGGGGGCTATGGCTACACCTTC,CASSRVPTGGYGYTF
TRBJ1-2,-,-,TRBV10-3,TGTGCCATCAGAGGCTCTCCGGGAGGCTACACCTTC,CAIRGSPGGYTF
TRBJ2-1,few,TRBD2,TRBV7-9,TGTGCCAGCAGCACCCCGGCGGGAGGACACAATGAGCAGTTCTTC,CASSTPAGGHNEQFF
TRBJ2-7,-,-,TRBV20-1,TGCAGTGCCCGTGAGAACTCCCACAATGAGCAGTACTTC,CSARENSHNEQYF
TRBJ2-1,-,TRBD1,TRBV6-1,TGTGCCAGCTATGGGACAGGGCTCGACAATGAGCAGTTCTTC,CASYGTGLDNEQFF
TRBJ2-7,-,-,TRBV27,TGTGCCAGCAGTTTAGACGGGAGACTCCAGCAGTACTTC,CASSLDGRLQQYF
TRBJ1-1,few,-,TRBV12-3/TRBV12-4,TGTGCCAGCAGTTTAGGGGTCGGGACACCGAACACTGAAGCTTTCTTT,CASSLGVGTPNTEAFF
TRBJ1-2,-,-,TRBV6-6,TGTGCCAGCAGTGACCGGGTAACTAACTATGGCTACACCTTC,CASSDRVTNYGYTF